The next 19 T cell receptor beta chains were all read from a single sample in a study of T-cell memory formation after mild COVID-19. TCRdb re-analysed the 5' RACE reads in MiXCR, keeping a single row per CDR3 protein. The top ten hold 3% to 4.5% of the sample, which has roughly 250,000 distinct CDR3 sequences, about 16% seen once. Sequencing was performed on PBMCs or a T cell subset sorted from them (not recorded which). All receptors come from a man younger than 35 who had mild COVID-19 (a few samples of this study predate the infection). Cell type and time point are not known.

This chain's CDR3 is CASSIREGTGELFF. The CDR3, as DNA: TGTGCCAGCAGTATCAGGGAAGGCACCGGGGAGCTGTTTTTT. The V gene is TRBV12-3 or TRBV12-4, the J gene TRBJ2-2; D may be TRBD1 (5 bases). The length of the CDR3 is 14 residues. V lost 5 bases, J lost 4 bases, and 11 bases lay in between.

This chain uses TRBV5-1 with TRBJ1-3; D unclear. Trimming took 0 bases from V and 0 from J, leaving 7 bases between them. The germline V gene has CDR1 SGHRS and CDR2 YFSETQ. The CDR3 totals 15 residues. The CDR3 region has the DNA TGCGCCAGCAGCTTGGAACCGGTCTCTGGAAACACCATATATTTT. Amino acids: CASSLEPVSGNTIYF.

This sequence joins TRBV11-2 and TRBJ1-2; no definite D call. V was clipped by 0 bases and J by 9 bases, with 14 bases between them. The CDR3 is made up of 14 amino acids. Germline lookup yields CDR1 SGHAT and CDR2 FQNNGV. The CDR3 nucleotides read TGTGCCAGCAGCTTAGAGGGTGGTCGGGCAAGCTACACCTTC. This encodes CASSLEGGRASYTF.

This clonotype was picked up a small number of times. The CDR3 reads CASSPDSSSYNEQFF. CDR3 sequence (DNA): TGTGCCAGCTCACCAGACAGTAGCTCCTACAATGAGCAGTTCTTC. The chain is built from TRBV18 and TRBJ2-1, with D possibly TRBD1 on 5 matching bases. CDR3 size: 15 residues. Trimming shortened V by 2 bases and J by 0 bases, and 8 bases separated the two germline ends. Per the germline V gene, CDR1 is KGHSH and CDR2 is LQKENI.

This clonotype has just a few counts. The J gene is TRBJ2-3, the V gene TRBV12-3 or TRBV12-4, with D possibly TRBD2 on 6 matching bases. V was cut by 3 bases and J by 6 bases, with 22 bases left in between. This CDR3 contains 17 residues. This chain's CDR3 is CASSLELRGGFRDTQYF. CDR3 DNA sequence: TGTGCCAGCAGTTTGGAGTTGCGGGGCGGGTTTAGGGATACGCAGTATTTT.

This chain connects TRBV4-2 to TRBJ2-5, with D possibly TRBD2 on 7 matching bases. CDR1 LGHNA and CDR2 YNFKEQ come from the germline V gene. Trimming left V 1 base short and J 6 bases short, with 18 bases between. The CDR3 has 16 amino acids. The CDR3 loop is CASSQVYAGAPQTQYF. The DNA for the CDR3 is TGTGCCAGCAGCCAAGTCTATGCGGGGGCCCCTCAGACCCAGTACTTC.

Only a few counts were recorded for this clonotype. The V gene is TRBV21-1, the J gene TRBJ2-1. TRBV21-1 is a pseudogene segment. CDR3 length: 14 amino acids. CDR3 DNA: TGTGCCAGCAGCAAAGTGAGAGAAATCAATGAGCAGTTCTTC. This sequence encodes CASSKVREINEQFF.

The chain is built from TRBV12-3 or TRBV12-4 and TRBJ1-3, with TRBD1 as a possible D gene (5 bases). The germline V and J ends were trimmed by 3 bases and 0 bases, with 9 bases remaining between them. The CDR3 is 15 residues long. The CDR3 spells CASSLGRISGNTIYF. CDR3 DNA sequence: TGTGCCAGCAGTTTGGGACGGATCTCTGGAAACACCATATATTTT.

V and J are TRBV7-2 and TRBJ1-1; TRBD1 agrees at 10 bases. This CDR3 has 18 amino acids. With V trimmed by 6 bases and J by 0 bases, 13 bases remained unmatched. In germline, CDR1 is SGHTA, CDR2 FQGNSA. Here the CDR3 reads CASSNVPGQGPLNTEAFF. The CDR3 coding sequence is TGTGCCAGCAGTAATGTCCCGGGACAGGGGCCCTTGAACACTGAAGCTTTCTTT.

This clonotype was found a few times. Being one base from a much bigger clone, this may be a read error. The chain joins TRBV5-6 to TRBJ1-1; TRBD1 might be the D (5 bases). CDR3 size: 13 residues. Trimming removed 2 bases from V and 1 base from J, with 6 bases in between. Germline V lookup: CDR1 SGHDT, CDR2 YYEEEE. The DNA for the CDR3 is TGTGCCAGCAGCTTCGGGGCGAACACTGAAGCTTTCTTT. Encoded protein: CASSFGANTEAFF.

The rearrangement links TRBV6-5 to TRBJ2-1; D is possibly TRBD2 (6 bases). This CDR3 is 15 amino acids long. The germline V gene encodes CDR1 MNHEY and CDR2 SVGAGI. The V and J ends lost 0 bases and 9 bases respectively, with 15 bases between them. The DNA for the CDR3 is TGTGCCAGCAGTTACTCGATGGGACTTGGGGGTGAGCAGTTCTTC. It translates to CASSYSMGLGGEQFF.

CDR3 sequence (DNA): TGTGCCAGCAGCGATTGGGGGGAAGAAAAACTGTTTTTT. The encoded protein is CASSDWGEEKLFF. The rearrangement joins TRBV7-2 to TRBJ1-4; possible D gene TRBD1, 5 bases. This CDR3 contains 13 residues. Germline V gene sequence: CDR1 SGHTA, CDR2 FQGNSA. V was pared by 5 bases and J by 8 bases, with 12 bases between. The whole variable domain, filled in from reference TRBV7-2 and TRBJ1-4, reads GAGVSQSPSNKVTEKGKDVELRCDPISGHTALYWYRQSLGQGLEFLIYFQGNSAPDKSGLPSDRFSAERTGGSVSTLTIQRTQQEDSAVYLCASSDWGEEKLFFGSGTQLSVL.

This chain uses TRBV5-1 with TRBJ2-1; no firm D call. The V gene's germline CDR1 is SGHRS and CDR2 YFSETQ. Trimming shortened V by 0 bases and J by 5 bases, and 12 bases separated the two germline ends. CDR3 length equals 15 residues. The CDR3 region has the DNA TGCGCCAGCAGCTTGGGCGTAATTAGCCACAATGAGCAGTTCTTC. This encodes CASSLGVISHNEQFF.

This chain connects TRBV6-6 to TRBJ1-5, with D hard to call. With 0 bases removed from V and 1 base from J, the gap between germline ends came to 7 bases. Germline V gene sequence: CDR1 MNHNY, CDR2 SVGAGI (reference sequence). The CDR3 extends over 15 amino acids. The CDR3 reads CASSYSHGSNQPQHF. The CDR3 DNA sequence: TGTGCCAGCAGTTACTCGCATGGAAGCAATCAGCCCCAGCATTTT.

This chain uses TRBV7-9 with TRBJ1-5, with D tentatively TRBD1 (6 bases). This CDR3 has 14 residues. The ends were cut back, 5 bases at V and 9 bases at J, with 17 bases in the middle. CDR1 is SEHNR and CDR2 is FQNEAQ in the germline V gene (reference sequence). The CDR3 loop reads CASSSGGASLPQHF. As DNA, the CDR3 is TGTGCCAGCAGCAGTGGGGGGGCGTCATTGCCCCAGCATTTT.

V gene TRBV29-1 combines with J gene TRBJ2-7; D possibly matches TRBD1 or TRBD2 (5 bases each). Germline CDR1 SQVTM, CDR2 ANQGSEA. Trimming cost V 1 base and J 2 bases, with 12 bases left between them. The CDR3 length is 14 residues. The CDR3 spells CSVEGRGGTYEQYF. The CDR3 bases are TGCAGCGTTGAAGGTCGGGGCGGAACCTACGAGCAGTACTTC.

This clonotype was counted many times. The rearrangement uses TRBV20-1 and TRBJ2-5, with 8 bases fitting TRBD2. Germline V gene data show CDR1 as DFQATT and CDR2 as SNEGSKA (reference sequence). CDR3 length: 15 amino acids. The V and J ends lost 6 bases and 0 bases, in that order; junction bases with no gene match: 9. CDR3 DNA: TGCAGTGCGAGAATAGCGGGACCATACCAAGAGACCCAGTACTTC. It translates to CSARIAGPYQETQYF.

The chain joins TRBV4-1 to TRBJ2-1; 8 bases agree with TRBD2. The CDR3 is 15 residues long. Trimming cost V 6 bases and J 8 bases; bases outside gene matches: 12. Per germline, CDR1 MGHRA and CDR2 YSYEKL. CDR3 sequence (DNA): TGCGCCAGCAGAAGCACGGGGGGGGCCTTCGATGAGCAGTTCTTC. Its translation: CASRSTGGAFDEQFF.

The rearrangement joins TRBV7-2 to TRBJ1-5, with TRBD1 as a possible D gene (6 bases). Germline assignment: CDR1 SGHTA and CDR2 FQGNSA. The length of the CDR3 is 15 residues. V lost 5 bases and J 5 bases, leaving 16 bases between the germline ends. CDR3: CASSPPGQTHQPQHF. The DNA for the CDR3 is TGTGCCAGCAGCCCCCCGGGACAAACTCATCAGCCCCAGCATTTT.